These 21 T cell receptor beta chains originate from one sample sequenced in a study of shared clonotypes between healthy human individuals. Produced via immunoSEQ multiplex PCR; TCRdb's table is partial and in-frame only. The repertoire consists of just under 350,000 clones, with about 73% occurring once and the leading ten covering 10%. The material sequenced was memory CD4+ T cells sorted from blood. Subset in this sample: CD45RA-negative fraction. The receptor source for this set is a man younger than 45 in good health.

V gene TRBV5-4 combines with J gene TRBJ2-3; a possible D gene is TRBD1 (6 bases). The V end was cut by 6 bases, the J end by 4 bases, with 15 bases between. CDR1 is SGHNT and CDR2 is YYREEE in the germline V gene (reference sequence). The CDR3 length is 14 residues. CDR3 protein: CASIQQGTSDTQYF. The CDR3 bases are TGTGCCAGCATCCAACAGGGTACGTCAGATACGCAGTATTTT. Together with reference TRBV5-4 and TRBJ2-3, the CDR3 gives the full variable domain: ETGVTQSPTHLIKTRGQQVTLRCSSQSGHNTVSWYQQALGQGPQFIFQYYREEENGRGNFPPRFSGLQFPNYSSELNVNALELDDSALYLCASIQQGTSDTQYFGPGTRLTVL.

Comment on this clone: Other DNA variants within this sample encode the same CDR3. The chain is built from TRBV5-1 and TRBJ2-5; 10 bases are shared with TRBD2. The CDR3 spans 15 residues. CDR1 SGHRS and CDR2 YFSETQ come from the germline V gene. V shed 1 base, J shed 5 bases, and the junction held 5 bases outside the gene matches. For the CDR3, the DNA is TGCGCCAGCAGCTTGACCAGCGGGAGGGGGGAGACCCAGTACTTC. This sequence encodes CASSLTSGRGETQYF.

In the case of this clone: Other DNA sequences within the sample encode an identical CDR3. The chain couples TRBV9 to TRBJ1-3; D uncertain. Per the germline V gene, CDR1 is SGDLS and CDR2 is YYNGEE. The CDR3 totals 15 residues. V gave up 3 bases and J gave up 0 bases, with 10 bases separating them. The CDR3: CASSAGLNSGNTIYF. The CDR3 DNA reads as TGTGCCAGCAGCGCCGGACTGAACTCTGGAAACACCATATATTTT. Full variable domain (missing parts from reference TRBV9 and TRBJ1-3): DSGVTQTPKHLITATGQRVTLRCSPRSGDLSVYWYQQSLDQGLQFLIQYYNGEERAKGNILERFSAQQFPDLHSELNLSSLELGDSALYFCASSAGLNSGNTIYFGEGSWLTVV.

CDR3 DNA sequence: TGTGCCAGCAGTTTATGGGGGAACGGGGAGCTGTTTTTT. Translating gives CASSLWGNGELFF. The V gene is TRBV27, the J gene TRBJ2-2; D may match TRBD1 or TRBD2 (5 bases each). The V gene lost 1 base and the J gene lost 7 bases, with 7 bases spanning the gap. The CDR3 contains 13 residues. Germline lookup yields CDR1 MNHEY and CDR2 SMNVEV (reference sequence).

This sequence joins TRBV10-1 and TRBJ2-1; TRBD1 might be the D (5 bases). Trimming stripped 4 bases from V and 8 bases from J, with 12 bases between. Germline CDR1 is WNHNN and CDR2 is SYGVQD (reference sequence). The length of the CDR3 is 13 residues. The CDR3 DNA is TGCGCCAGCAGTGCGGCAGTCAGGGATGAGCAGTTCTTC. Encoded protein: CASSAAVRDEQFF.

The CDR3 protein is CAWSFGVLVSYEQYF. The CDR3, as DNA: TGTGCCTGGAGTTTTGGGGTCCTCGTCTCCTACGAGCAGTACTTC. The rearrangement links TRBV30 to TRBJ2-7; D gene uncertain. The CDR3 covers 15 residues. V lost 2 bases and J 0 bases, leaving 14 bases between the germline ends. CDR1 GTSNPN and CDR2 SVGIG come from the germline V gene (reference sequence).

The chain joins TRBV2 to TRBJ1-1, with 9 bases fitting TRBD1. The J segment lost 3 bases and the V segment lost 6 bases, leaving 5 bases of the junction unmatched. The CDR3 length is 14 residues. Germline assignment: CDR1 SNHLY and CDR2 FYNNEI. CDR3 region: CASRKTGGYTEAFF. In DNA, the CDR3 is TGTGCCAGCAGGAAGACAGGGGGGTACACTGAAGCTTTCTTT.

The gene calls are TRBV5-1 and TRBJ2-1; TRBD2 matches 9 bases. Germline-derived CDR1 and CDR2 are SGHRS and YFSETQ. V was clipped by 3 bases and J by 8 bases; unmatched bases: 12. CDR3 size: 16 residues. CDR3 residues: CASSWGSSGSHDEQFF. The DNA of the CDR3 is TGCGCCAGCAGCTGGGGGAGTAGCGGGAGCCATGATGAGCAGTTCTTC.

The chain carries TRBV7-9 and TRBJ2-5; D gene uncertain. CDR1 is SEHNR and CDR2 is FQNEAQ in the germline V gene (reference sequence). The CDR3 is made up of 12 amino acids. V was pared by 4 bases and J by 5 bases, with 8 bases between. The DNA for the CDR3 is TGTGCCAGCAGCTCTGCATACGAGACCCAGTACTTC. It is translated as CASSSAYETQYF.

The chain carries TRBV28 and TRBJ2-6; 9 positions agree with TRBD2. The CDR3 extends over 18 amino acids. The J segment lost 2 bases and the V segment lost 5 bases, leaving 10 bases of the junction unmatched. CDR1 and CDR2 from the germline V gene are MDHEN and SYDVKM. The CDR3 here is CASSTWGVAGAGANVLTF. The CDR3 bases are TGTGCCAGCAGTACGTGGGGCGTAGCGGGGGCTGGGGCCAACGTCCTGACTTTC.

CDR3 amino acids: CASRTSGRAITGELFF. The CDR3 bases are TGTGCCAGTAGGACTAGCGGGAGGGCCATCACCGGGGAGCTGTTTTTT. The V call is TRBV19, the J call TRBJ2-2; 14 bases are a match to TRBD2. J gave up 4 bases and V 6 bases, and 4 bases lay outside the gene matches. Germline values: CDR1 LNHDA, CDR2 SQIVND (reference sequence). The CDR3 runs 16 residues.

The chain uses TRBV6-1 and TRBJ2-7, with D unclear. Trimming left V 3 bases short and J 5 bases short, with 8 bases between. The germline CDR1 and CDR2 sequences are MNHNS and SASEGT. This CDR3 spans 12 amino acids. CDR3 residues: CASSEPEHEQYF. DNA for the CDR3: TGTGCCAGCAGTGAGCCCGAACACGAGCAGTACTTC.

The chain has TRBV28 and TRBJ2-1; D is ambiguous. CDR1 and CDR2 from the germline V gene are MDHEN and SYDVKM. CDR3 length: 12 residues. The V end was cut by 0 bases, the J end by 9 bases, with 6 bases between. The CDR3 coding sequence is TGTGCCAGCAGTTTATGGGTTCGTGAGCAGTTCTTC. Amino acids: CASSLWVREQFF. The variable domain in full, completed from reference TRBV28 and TRBJ2-1, reads DVKVTQSSRYLVKRTGEKVFLECVQDMDHENMFWYRQDPGLGLRLIYFSYDVKMKEKGDIPEGYSVSREKKERFSLILESASTNQTSMYLCASSLWVREQFFGPGTRLTVL.

This sequence joins TRBV9 and TRBJ2-1; no firm D call. Trimming took off 4 bases at V and 5 bases at J, with 16 bases between the two ends. The CDR3 has 15 amino acids. CDR1 is SGDLS, CDR2 YYNGEE, per germline. This chain's CDR3 is CASSRLESIHNEQFF. Here the CDR3 DNA reads TGTGCCAGCAGCCGACTGGAGAGCATCCACAATGAGCAGTTCTTC.

The chain has TRBV10-2 and TRBJ2-5, with 10 nucleotides matching TRBD1. V shed 5 bases, J shed 4 bases, and the junction held 4 bases outside the gene matches. The germline V gene encodes CDR1 WSHSY and CDR2 SAAADI. The CDR3 totals 14 residues. This CDR3 is CASSWDRGLETQYF. The DNA for the CDR3 is TGCGCCAGCAGTTGGGACAGGGGCTTAGAGACCCAGTACTTC.

The chain uses TRBV28 and TRBJ1-3; D not certain. Germline V lookup: CDR1 MDHEN, CDR2 SYDVKM. This CDR3 region has 14 residues. Deletions cut 1 base from V and 2 bases from J, with 6 bases between. CDR3 DNA sequence: TGTGCCAGCAGTTTATTTGGGGCTGGAAACACCATATATTTT. Protein product: CASSLFGAGNTIYF.

This clone has only a few counts. This chain joins TRBV13 and TRBJ2-7; D unclear. CDR3 length: 15 residues. V was cut by 3 bases and J by 0 bases, with 12 bases left in between. Germline V gene lookup returns CDR1 PRHDT and CDR2 FYEKMQ (reference sequence). The DNA for the CDR3 is TGTGCCAGCAGCTTTTTCGGTCCGAGCTCCTACGAGCAGTACTTC. Translated, it gives CASSFFGPSSYEQYF.

The chain employs TRBV28 and TRBJ2-7; D unresolved. Germline CDR1 and CDR2: MDHEN and SYDVKM. V lost 7 bases to trimming and J lost 6 bases, with 13 bases between them. The CDR3 runs 12 residues. In DNA form, the CDR3 reads TGTGCCAGCACCCTCCGGTGGGGCGAGCAGTACTTC. Its protein is CASTLRWGEQYF.

The chain uses TRBV4-3 and TRBJ1-2; D is perhaps TRBD1 (5 bases). The CDR3 contains 14 residues. Germline CDR1 and CDR2: LGHNA and YSLEER. V gave up 2 bases and J gave up 8 bases, with 15 bases separating them. The CDR3 is CASSQSSGGRGYTF. DNA for the CDR3: TGCGCCAGCAGCCAATCCTCGGGGGGACGGGGCTACACCTTC.

The genes are TRBV10-2 and TRBJ2-7, with TRBD1 matching over 7 bases. Looked up from germline, CDR1 is WSHSY and CDR2 is SAAADI. The CDR3 contains 17 residues. V shed 4 bases, J shed 5 bases, and the junction held 17 bases outside the gene matches. CDR3 in amino acids: CASSVHGGDRVSHEQYF. CDR3 DNA: TGCGCCAGCAGTGTCCACGGAGGCGACAGGGTATCCCACGAGCAGTACTTC.

The V gene is TRBV7-2, the J gene TRBJ2-5, with 9 positions matching TRBD2. CDR3 size: 15 residues. Germline V gene sequence: CDR1 SGHTA, CDR2 FQGNSA. J lost 4 bases, V lost 3 bases, and 6 bases had no gene match. The CDR3 sequence: CASSFSGSGGETQYF. The CDR3 DNA sequence: TGTGCCAGCAGCTTTAGCGGGAGTGGGGGAGAGACCCAGTACTTC.